This paragraph reports one T cell receptor beta chain. What it recognizes is unknown. Before being chosen for sequencing, patients had shown CD8+CD57+ cell expansion by flow cytometry. All patients had severe acquired aplastic anemia. The data derive from a study of CD8+CD57+ T cells in acquired aplastic anemia. Study in general: When averaged, DNA from sorted CD4+ and CD8+ cells came to approximately 3 ug.

The template used for profiling TCR beta VDJ and CDR3 was genomic DNA. TCRdb re-called the reads with MiXCR, one entry per CDR3 protein. The table shows about 180,000 distinct CDR3 sequences, with nearly 50% occurring only once. Study-wide points: Between the patient and control groups, CD8+ Simpson's diversity did not differ significantly. Roughly 29 was the count of CD8+ CDR3 sequences that patients shared with controls.

Between the trimmed V and J ends, which lost 9 bases and 2 bases, there was a span of 14 bases. The CDR3 spans 13 residues. Germline CDR1 is SNHLY and CDR2 is FYNNEI. The sequenced sample consisted of sorted CD4+, CD8+, or CD8+CD57+ T cells (not recorded which) from PBMCs. This sequence originates from a human donor with aplastic anemia. This rearrangement joins TRBV2 to TRBJ2-7, with a possible D match to TRBD1 (6 bases). CDR3 sequence: CARTRQDPYEQYF. The CDR3 region has the DNA TGTGCCAGAACCAGACAGGACCCCTACGAGCAGTACTTC. The full variable domain, in which reference TRBV2 and TRBJ2-7 provide the parts outside the CDR3, is EPEVTQTPSHQVTQMGQEVILRCVPISNHLYFYWYRQILGQKVEFLVSFYNNEISEKSEIFDDQFSVERPDGSNFTLKIRSTKLEDSAMYFCARTRQDPYEQYFGPGTRLTVT.